The table lists the clone carrying this T cell receptor beta chain with many counts. The data are from a study of regulatory T cells in long-lasting Graves disease. With iRepertoire HTBI primers and Arm-PCR of CDR3 regions, TCR beta libraries were built. TCRdb reprocessed the multiplex PCR reads via MiXCR and lists one record per CDR3 protein. Of 550,000 or so distinct CDR3 sequences listed, 12% are singletons. Described time point: newly diagnosed GD, antithyroid drugs for less than 3 months. Preparation of the TCR library used RNA extracted from PBMCs. Trimming shortened V by 2 bases and J by 1 base, and 9 bases separated the two germline ends. CDR1 is DFQATT and CDR2 is SNEGSKA in the germline V gene (reference sequence). CDR3 length: 14 residues. The same data also contributed to another study, on T cells in Graves' hyperthyroidism and ophthalmopathy. Per that study: It was a median roughly 6.5 months before onset that the model predicted ophthalmopathy.

The genes are TRBV20-1 and TRBJ1-5, with D unclear. This TCR was recovered from a woman in her twenties or thirties with Graves disease. Sequencing used peripheral blood mononuclear cells (PBMCs), obtained at new diagnosis, from a patient treated with antithyroid drugs. The CDR3 region has the DNA TGCAGTGCTAGAAGGGCAGCCAGCAATCAGCCCCAGCATTTT. Its translation: CSARRAASNQPQHF.